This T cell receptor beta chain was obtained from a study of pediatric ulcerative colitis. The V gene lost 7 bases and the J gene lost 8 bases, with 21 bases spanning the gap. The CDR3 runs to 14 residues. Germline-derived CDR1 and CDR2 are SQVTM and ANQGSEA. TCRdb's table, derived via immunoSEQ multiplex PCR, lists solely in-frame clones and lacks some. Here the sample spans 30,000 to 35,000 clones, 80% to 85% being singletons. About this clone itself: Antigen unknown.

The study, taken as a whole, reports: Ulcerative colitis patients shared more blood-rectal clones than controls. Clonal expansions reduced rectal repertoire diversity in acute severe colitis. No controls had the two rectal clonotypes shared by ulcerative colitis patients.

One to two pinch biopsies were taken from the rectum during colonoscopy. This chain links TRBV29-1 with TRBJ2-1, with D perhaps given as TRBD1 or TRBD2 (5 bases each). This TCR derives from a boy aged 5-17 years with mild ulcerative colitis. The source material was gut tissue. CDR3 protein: CSARDDPRDDEQFF. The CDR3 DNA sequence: TGCAGCGCTAGGGACGACCCAAGAGACGATGAGCAGTTCTTC.